This TCR beta chain comes out of a study of blood T cells in healthy people across ages. This clonotype has ten or more counts. With a J-beta primer mix and a sample-barcoded 5' primer, a second PCR ran about 7 to 11 cycles. Via MiXCR, TCRdb re-called the 5' RACE reads, giving one row per CDR3 protein. This table has about 900,000 distinct CDR3 sequences, approximately 49% appearing once. The individuals who served as donors were healthy Caucasians living in Russia, aged about 6 to 95. In each sample, at least 6.5 million PBMCs were isolated. This CDR3 region has 14 residues. Germline V gene data show CDR1 as LGHNA and CDR2 as YSLEER. The ends were cut back, 0 bases at V and 0 bases at J, with 6 bases in the middle.

The sequenced material came from blood. The chain links TRBV4-3 to TRBJ2-7; no clear D. This clonotype was sampled from a young man in good health. As DNA, the CDR3 is TGCGCCAGCAGCCAAGATGGCAGCTCCTACGAGCAGTACTTC. It encodes CASSQDGSSYEQYF.